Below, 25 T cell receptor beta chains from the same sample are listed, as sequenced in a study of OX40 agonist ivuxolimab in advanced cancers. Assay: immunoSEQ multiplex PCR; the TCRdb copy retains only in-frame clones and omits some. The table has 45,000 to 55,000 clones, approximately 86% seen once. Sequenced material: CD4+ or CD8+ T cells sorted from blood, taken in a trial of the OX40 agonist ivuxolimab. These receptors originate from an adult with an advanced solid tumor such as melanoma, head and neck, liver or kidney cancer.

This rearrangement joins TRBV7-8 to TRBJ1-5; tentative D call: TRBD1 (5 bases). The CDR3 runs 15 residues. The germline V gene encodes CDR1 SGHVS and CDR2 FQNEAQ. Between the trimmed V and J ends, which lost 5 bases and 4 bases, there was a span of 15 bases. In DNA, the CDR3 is TGTGCCAGCAGCCCTTACGGGACTGAGAATCAGCCCCAGCATTTT. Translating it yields CASSPYGTENQPQHF.

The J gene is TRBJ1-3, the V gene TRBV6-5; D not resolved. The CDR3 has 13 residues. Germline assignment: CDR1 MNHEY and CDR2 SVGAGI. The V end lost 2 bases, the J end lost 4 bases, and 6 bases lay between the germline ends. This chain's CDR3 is CASSYGWGNTIYF. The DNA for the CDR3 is TGTGCCAGCAGTTACGGGTGGGGAAACACCATATATTTT.

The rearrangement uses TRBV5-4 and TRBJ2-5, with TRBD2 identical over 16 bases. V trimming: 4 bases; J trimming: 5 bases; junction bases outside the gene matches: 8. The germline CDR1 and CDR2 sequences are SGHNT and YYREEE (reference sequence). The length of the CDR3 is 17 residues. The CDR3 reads CASSAGTSGGARETQYF. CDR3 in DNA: TGTGCCAGCAGCGCCGGGACTAGCGGGGGGGCCAGGGAGACCCAGTACTTC.

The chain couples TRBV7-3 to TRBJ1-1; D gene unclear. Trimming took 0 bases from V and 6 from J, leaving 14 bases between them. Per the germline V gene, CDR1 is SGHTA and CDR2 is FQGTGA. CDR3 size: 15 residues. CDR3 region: CASSLTNTVSSEAFF. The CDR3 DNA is TGTGCCAGCAGCTTAACGAACACCGTTTCGTCTGAAGCTTTCTTT.

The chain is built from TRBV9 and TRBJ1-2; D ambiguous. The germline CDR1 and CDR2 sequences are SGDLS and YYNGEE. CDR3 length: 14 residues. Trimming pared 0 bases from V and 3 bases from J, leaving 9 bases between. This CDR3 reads CASSVGAGDYGYTF. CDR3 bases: TGTGCCAGCAGCGTAGGGGCAGGAGACTATGGCTACACCTTC.

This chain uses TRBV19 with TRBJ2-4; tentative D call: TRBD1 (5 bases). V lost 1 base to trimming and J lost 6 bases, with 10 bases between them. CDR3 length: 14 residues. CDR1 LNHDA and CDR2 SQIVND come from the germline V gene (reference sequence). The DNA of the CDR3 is TGTGCCAGTAGTATAGGGCAGGGAATAAACATTCAGTACTTC. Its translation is CASSIGQGINIQYF.

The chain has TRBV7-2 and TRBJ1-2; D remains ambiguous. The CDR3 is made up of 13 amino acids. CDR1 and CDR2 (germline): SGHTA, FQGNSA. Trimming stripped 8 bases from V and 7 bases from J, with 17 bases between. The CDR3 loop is CASAMVQLGGYTF. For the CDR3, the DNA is TGTGCCAGCGCAATGGTGCAGTTAGGTGGCTACACCTTC.

The CDR3 here is CASSLGGIAEAFF. For the CDR3, the DNA is TGTGCCAGCAGCTTAGGAGGGATCGCTGAAGCTTTCTTT. V is TRBV7-3 and J is TRBJ1-1; unclear D gene. The germline CDR1 and CDR2 sequences are SGHTA and FQGTGA. With 2 bases removed from V and 6 bases from J, the gap between germline ends came to 10 bases. The CDR3 covers 13 residues.

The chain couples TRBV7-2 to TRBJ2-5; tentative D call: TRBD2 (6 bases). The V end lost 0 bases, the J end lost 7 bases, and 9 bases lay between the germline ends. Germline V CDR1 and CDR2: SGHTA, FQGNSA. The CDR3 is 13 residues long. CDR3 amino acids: CASSLALAGTQYF. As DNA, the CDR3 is TGTGCCAGCAGCTTAGCACTAGCCGGGACCCAGTACTTC.

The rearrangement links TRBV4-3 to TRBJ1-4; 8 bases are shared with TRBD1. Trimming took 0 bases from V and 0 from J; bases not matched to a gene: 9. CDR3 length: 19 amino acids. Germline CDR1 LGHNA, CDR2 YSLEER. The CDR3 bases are TGCGCCAGCAGCCAAGAATCTCCAGGGGGCTTTGCAACTAATGAAAAACTGTTTTTT. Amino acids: CASSQESPGGFATNEKLFF.

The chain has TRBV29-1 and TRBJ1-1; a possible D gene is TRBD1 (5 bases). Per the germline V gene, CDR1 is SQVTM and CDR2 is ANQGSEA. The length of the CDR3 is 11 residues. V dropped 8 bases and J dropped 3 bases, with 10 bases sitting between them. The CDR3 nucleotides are TGCAGCCCGGGGGGTGACACTGAAGCTTTCTTT. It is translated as CSPGGDTEAFF.

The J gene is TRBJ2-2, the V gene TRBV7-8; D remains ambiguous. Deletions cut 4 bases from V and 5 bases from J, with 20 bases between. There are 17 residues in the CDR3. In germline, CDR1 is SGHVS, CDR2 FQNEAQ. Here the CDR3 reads CASSSNPTVVTTGELFF. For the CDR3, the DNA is TGTGCCAGCAGCTCAAACCCAACGGTCGTGACGACCGGGGAGCTGTTTTTT.

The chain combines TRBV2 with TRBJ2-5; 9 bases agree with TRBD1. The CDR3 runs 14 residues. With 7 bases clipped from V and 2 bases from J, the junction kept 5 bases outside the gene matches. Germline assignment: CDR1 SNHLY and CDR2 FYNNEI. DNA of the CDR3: TGTGCCAGCAAGACAGGGGGAACTCAAGAGACCCAGTACTTC. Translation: CASKTGGTQETQYF.

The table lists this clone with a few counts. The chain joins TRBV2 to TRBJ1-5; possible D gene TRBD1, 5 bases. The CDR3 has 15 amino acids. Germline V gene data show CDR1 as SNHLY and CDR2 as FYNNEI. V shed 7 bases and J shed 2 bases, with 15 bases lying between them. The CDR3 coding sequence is TGTGCCAGCATTCCCTCCCTGGGGCGCAATCAGCCCCAGCATTTT. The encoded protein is CASIPSLGRNQPQHF.

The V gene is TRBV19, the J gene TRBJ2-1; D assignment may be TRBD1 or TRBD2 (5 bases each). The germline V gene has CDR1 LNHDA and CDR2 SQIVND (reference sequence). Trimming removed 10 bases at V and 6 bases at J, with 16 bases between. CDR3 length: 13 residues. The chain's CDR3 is CAIQGRLANEQFF. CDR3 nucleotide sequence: TGTGCCATCCAGGGACGATTGGCCAATGAGCAGTTCTTC.

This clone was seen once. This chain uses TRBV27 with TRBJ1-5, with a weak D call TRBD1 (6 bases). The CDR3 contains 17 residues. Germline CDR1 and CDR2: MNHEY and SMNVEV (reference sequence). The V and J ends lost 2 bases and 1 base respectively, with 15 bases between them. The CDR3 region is CASSLLSPDSSNQPQHF. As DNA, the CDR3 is TGTGCCAGCAGTTTACTTAGCCCGGACAGCAGCAATCAGCCCCAGCATTTT.

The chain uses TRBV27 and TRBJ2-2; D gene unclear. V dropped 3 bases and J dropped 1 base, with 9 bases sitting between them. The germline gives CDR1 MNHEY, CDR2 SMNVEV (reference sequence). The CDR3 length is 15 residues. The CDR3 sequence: CASSFRIRNTGELFF. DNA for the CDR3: TGTGCCAGCAGTTTCAGGATAAGGAACACCGGGGAGCTGTTTTTT.

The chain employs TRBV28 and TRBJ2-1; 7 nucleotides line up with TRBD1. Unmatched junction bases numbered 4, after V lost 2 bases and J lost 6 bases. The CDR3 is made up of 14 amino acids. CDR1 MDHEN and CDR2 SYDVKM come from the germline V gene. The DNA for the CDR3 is TGTGCCAGCAGTTTACAAGACAGGGTCAATGAGCAGTTCTTC. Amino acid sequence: CASSLQDRVNEQFF.

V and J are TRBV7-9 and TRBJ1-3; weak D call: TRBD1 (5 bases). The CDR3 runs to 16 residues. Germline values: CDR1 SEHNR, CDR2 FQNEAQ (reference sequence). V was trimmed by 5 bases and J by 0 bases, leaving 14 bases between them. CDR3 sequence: CASSKTGTDSGNTIYF. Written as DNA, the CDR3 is TGTGCCAGCAGCAAGACCGGGACGGACTCTGGAAACACCATATATTTT.

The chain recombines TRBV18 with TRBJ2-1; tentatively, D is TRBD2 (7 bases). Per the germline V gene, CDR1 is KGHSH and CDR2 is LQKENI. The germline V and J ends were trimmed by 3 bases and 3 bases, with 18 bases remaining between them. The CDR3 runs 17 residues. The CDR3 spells CASSPLRGGALYNEQFF. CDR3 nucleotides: TGTGCCAGCTCACCTCTGAGGGGGGGGGCTCTCTACAATGAGCAGTTCTTC.

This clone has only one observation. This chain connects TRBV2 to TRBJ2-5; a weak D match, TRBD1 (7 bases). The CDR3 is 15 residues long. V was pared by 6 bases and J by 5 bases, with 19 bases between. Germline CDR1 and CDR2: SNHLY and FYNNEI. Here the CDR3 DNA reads TGTGCCAGCAGCCAACAGACAGGGAGGAAGGAGACCCAGTACTTC. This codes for CASSQQTGRKETQYF.

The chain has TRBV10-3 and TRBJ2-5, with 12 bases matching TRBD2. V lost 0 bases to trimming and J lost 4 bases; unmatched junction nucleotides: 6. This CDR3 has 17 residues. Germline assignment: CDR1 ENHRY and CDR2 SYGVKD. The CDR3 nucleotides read TGTGCCATCAGTGAGTCTAGGACTAGCGGGGAGGGAGAGACCCAGTACTTC. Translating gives CAISESRTSGEGETQYF.

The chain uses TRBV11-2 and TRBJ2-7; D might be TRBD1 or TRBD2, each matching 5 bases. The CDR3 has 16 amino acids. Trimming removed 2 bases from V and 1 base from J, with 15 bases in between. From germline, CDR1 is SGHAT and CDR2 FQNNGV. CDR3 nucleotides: TGTGCCAGCAGCTTATATACGGGACGTTCGTCCTACGAGCAGTACTTC. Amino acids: CASSLYTGRSSYEQYF. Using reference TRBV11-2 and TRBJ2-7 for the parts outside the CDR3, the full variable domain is EAGVAQSPRYKIIEKRQSVAFWCNPISGHATLYWYQQILGQGPKLLIQFQNNGVVDDSQLPKDRFSAERLKGVDSTLKIQPAKLEDSAVYLCASSLYTGRSSYEQYFGPGTRLTVT.

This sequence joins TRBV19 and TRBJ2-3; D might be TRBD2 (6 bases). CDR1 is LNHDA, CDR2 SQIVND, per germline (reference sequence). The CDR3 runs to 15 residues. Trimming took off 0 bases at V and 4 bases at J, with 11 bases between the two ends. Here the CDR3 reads CASSIDLGLADTQYF. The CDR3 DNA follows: TGTGCCAGTAGTATAGACCTGGGACTGGCAGATACGCAGTATTTT.

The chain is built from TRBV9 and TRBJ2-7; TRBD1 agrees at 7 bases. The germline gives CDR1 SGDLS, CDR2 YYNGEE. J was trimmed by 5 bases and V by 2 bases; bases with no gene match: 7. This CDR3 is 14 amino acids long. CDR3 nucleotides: TGTGCCAGCAGCGTCCAACAGGGGTTCGACGAGCAGTACTTC. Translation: CASSVQQGFDEQYF.